This T cell receptor beta chain was observed in a study of identical twins. Healthy Caucasians were all of the donors. Findings and limits, study-wide: Rather than following the same donors, the conclusions depended on cross-sectional statistical analysis.

A universal primer site was incorporated via template switching, and the cDNA contained unique molecular identifiers. MiXCR, run by TCRdb on the 5' RACE reads, gives a single entry per CDR3 protein. The repertoire holds some 320,000 distinct CDR3 sequences, 9% to 15% seen once, with about 7% in the top ten. Worth noting for this clonotype: As yet, its antigen is unknown.

The V gene's germline CDR1 is SEHNR and CDR2 FQNEAQ (reference sequence). The CDR3 extends over 15 amino acids. The junction had 6 bases not matched to a gene; V was cut back by 4 bases and J by 4 bases. The data were also submitted as part of a second study, on yellow fever vaccine responses in identical twins. That report notes: The authors reported partly convergent, partly personalized vaccine responses in identical twins.

The sequence was obtained from a woman younger than 30 in good health. The chain employs TRBV7-9 and TRBJ2-5, with 10 nucleotides matching TRBD1. Sequencing input: CD8+ T cells sorted from blood. CDR3 DNA: TGTGCCAGCAGCTCACAGACAGGGGGCTTAGAGACCCAGTACTTC. Its protein product is CASSSQTGGLETQYF. Drawing the rest from reference TRBV7-9 and TRBJ2-5, the complete variable domain is DTGVSQNPRHKITKRGQNVTFRCDPISEHNRLYWYRQTLGQGPEFLTYFQNEAQLEKSRLLSDRFSAERPKGSFSTLEIQRTEQGDSAMYLCASSSQTGGLETQYFGPGTRLLVL.